This TCR beta chain was observed in a study of blood T cell repertoires in COVID-19. Study summary: Acute and convalescent COVID-19 specimens originated in the United States, Italy and Spain.

The V segment lost 1 base and the J segment 4 bases; nucleotides outside the gene matches: 4. CDR1 SGHTA and CDR2 FQGTGA come from the germline V gene. CDR3 length equals 16 residues. Sequenced by immunoSEQ multiplex PCR; TCRdb stores in-frame clones only, minus some. The table lists around 130,000 clones, roughly 88% of them singletons. V and J are TRBV7-3 and TRBJ2-6, with 7 bases fitting TRBD1. The receptor's source is a man between 40 and 49 years old with acute or convalescent COVID-19. The sequenced sample consisted of peripheral blood. The CDR3 coding sequence is TGTGCCAGCAGCTTAAGGACAGGTACCGGGGCCAACGTCCTGACTTTC. Protein product: CASSLRTGTGANVLTF.